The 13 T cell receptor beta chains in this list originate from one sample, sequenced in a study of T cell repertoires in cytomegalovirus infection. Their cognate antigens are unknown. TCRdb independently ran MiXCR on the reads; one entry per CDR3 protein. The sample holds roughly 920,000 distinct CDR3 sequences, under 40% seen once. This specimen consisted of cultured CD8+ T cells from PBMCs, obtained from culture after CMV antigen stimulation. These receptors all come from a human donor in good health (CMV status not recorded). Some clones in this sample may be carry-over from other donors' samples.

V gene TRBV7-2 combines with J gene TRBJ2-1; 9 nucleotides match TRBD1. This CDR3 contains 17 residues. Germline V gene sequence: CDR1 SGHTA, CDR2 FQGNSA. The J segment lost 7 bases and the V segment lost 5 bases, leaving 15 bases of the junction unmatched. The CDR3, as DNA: TGTGCCAGCAGCCGGGGGCTAATCGGGACAGGGAGTAATGAGCAGTTCTTC. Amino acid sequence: CASSRGLIGTGSNEQFF.

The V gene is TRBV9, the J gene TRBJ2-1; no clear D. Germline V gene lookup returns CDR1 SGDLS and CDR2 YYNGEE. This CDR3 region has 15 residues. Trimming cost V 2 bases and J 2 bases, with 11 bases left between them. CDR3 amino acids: CASSVGPKTYNEQFF. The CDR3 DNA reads TGTGCCAGCAGCGTGGGCCCGAAGACCTACAATGAGCAGTTCTTC.

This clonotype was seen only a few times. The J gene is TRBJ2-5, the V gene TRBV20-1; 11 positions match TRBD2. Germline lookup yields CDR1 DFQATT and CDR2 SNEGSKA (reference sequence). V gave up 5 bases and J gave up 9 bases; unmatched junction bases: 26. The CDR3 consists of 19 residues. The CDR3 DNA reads TGCAGTGCTTCGAAGACCAGACAAATAAAGACTAGCGGGGACGAGGCCCAGTACTTC. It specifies CSASKTRQIKTSGDEAQYF.

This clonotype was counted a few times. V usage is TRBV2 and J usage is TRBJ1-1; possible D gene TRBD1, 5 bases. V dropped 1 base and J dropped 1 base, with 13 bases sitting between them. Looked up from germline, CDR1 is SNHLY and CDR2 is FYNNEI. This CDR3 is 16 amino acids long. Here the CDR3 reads CASSEVGARPNTEAFF. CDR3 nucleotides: TGTGCCAGCAGTGAAGTAGGGGCGCGGCCGAACACTGAAGCTTTCTTT.

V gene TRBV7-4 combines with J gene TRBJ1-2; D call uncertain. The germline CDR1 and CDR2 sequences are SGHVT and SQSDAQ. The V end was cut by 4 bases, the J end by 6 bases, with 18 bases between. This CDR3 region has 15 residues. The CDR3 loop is CASSSGLSLRHGYTF. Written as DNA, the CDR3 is TGTGCCAGCAGCTCAGGACTCTCCCTGCGGCATGGCTACACCTTC.

Here the CDR3 reads CSARAPRQDFTYEQYF. CDR3 coding DNA: TGCAGTGCTAGAGCCCCAAGACAGGACTTCACCTACGAGCAGTACTTC. V and J are TRBV20-1 and TRBJ2-7, with a tentative D call TRBD1 (6 bases). Trimming stripped 1 base from V and 2 bases from J, with 18 bases between. Germline V gene lookup returns CDR1 DFQATT and CDR2 SNEGSKA (reference sequence). The CDR3 runs 16 residues.

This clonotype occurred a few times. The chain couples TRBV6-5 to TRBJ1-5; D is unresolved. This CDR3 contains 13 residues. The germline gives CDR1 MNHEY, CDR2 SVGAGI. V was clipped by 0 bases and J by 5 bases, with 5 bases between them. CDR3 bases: TGTGCCAGCAGTTACTCGGTGGATCAGCCCCAGCATTTT. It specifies CASSYSVDQPQHF.

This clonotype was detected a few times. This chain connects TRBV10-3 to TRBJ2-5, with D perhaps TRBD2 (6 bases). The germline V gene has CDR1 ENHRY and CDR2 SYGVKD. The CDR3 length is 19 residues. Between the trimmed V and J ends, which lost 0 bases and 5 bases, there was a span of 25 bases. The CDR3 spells CAISESTQSLGLPQETQYF. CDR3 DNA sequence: TGTGCCATCAGTGAGTCGACTCAAAGTTTGGGACTTCCACAGGAGACCCAGTACTTC.

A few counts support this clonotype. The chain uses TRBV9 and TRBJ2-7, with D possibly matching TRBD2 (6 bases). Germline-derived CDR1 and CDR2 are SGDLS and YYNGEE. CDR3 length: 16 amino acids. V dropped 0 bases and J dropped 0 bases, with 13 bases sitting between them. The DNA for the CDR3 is TGTGCCAGCAGCGTAGGCGGGGACGTTAGCTCCTACGAGCAGTACTTC. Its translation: CASSVGGDVSSYEQYF.

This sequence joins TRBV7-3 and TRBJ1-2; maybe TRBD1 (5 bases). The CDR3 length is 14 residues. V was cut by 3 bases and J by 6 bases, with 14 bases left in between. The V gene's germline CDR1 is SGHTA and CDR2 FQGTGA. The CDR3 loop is CASSFSTGSHGYTF. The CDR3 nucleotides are TGTGCCAGCAGCTTTAGCACAGGATCTCATGGCTACACCTTC.

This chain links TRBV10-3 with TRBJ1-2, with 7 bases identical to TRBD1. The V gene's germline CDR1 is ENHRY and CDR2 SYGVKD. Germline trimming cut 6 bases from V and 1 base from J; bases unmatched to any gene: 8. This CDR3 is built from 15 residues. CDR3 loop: CAIRGQPEVNYGYTF. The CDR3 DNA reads TGTGCCATCAGGGGACAGCCGGAAGTTAACTATGGCTACACCTTC.

CDR3: CASNALAGQADTQYF. The CDR3 DNA follows: TGTGCCAGCAACGCACTAGCGGGTCAGGCAGATACGCAGTATTTT. V usage is TRBV12-3 or TRBV12-4 and J usage is TRBJ2-3, with 9 nucleotides matching TRBD2. Trimming took 7 bases from V and 4 from J; bases not matched to a gene: 9. The CDR3 has 15 amino acids.

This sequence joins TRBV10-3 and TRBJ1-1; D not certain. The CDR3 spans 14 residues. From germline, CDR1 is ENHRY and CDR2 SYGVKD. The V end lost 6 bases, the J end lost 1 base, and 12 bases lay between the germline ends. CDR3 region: CAISVGGSNTEAFF. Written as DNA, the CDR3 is TGTGCCATCAGCGTCGGAGGGTCGAACACTGAAGCTTTCTTT.